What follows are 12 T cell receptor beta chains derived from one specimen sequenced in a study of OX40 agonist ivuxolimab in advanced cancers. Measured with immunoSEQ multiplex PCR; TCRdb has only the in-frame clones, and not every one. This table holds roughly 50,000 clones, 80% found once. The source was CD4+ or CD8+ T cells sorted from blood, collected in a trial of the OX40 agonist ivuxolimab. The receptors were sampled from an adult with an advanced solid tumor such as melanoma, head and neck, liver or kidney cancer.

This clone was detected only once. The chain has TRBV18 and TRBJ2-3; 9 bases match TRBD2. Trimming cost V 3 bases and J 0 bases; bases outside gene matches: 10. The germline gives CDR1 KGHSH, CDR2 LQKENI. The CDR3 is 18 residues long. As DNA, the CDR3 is TGTGCCAGCTCACCGATCCAGACTAGCGGAGACAGCACAGATACGCAGTATTTT. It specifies CASSPIQTSGDSTDTQYF.

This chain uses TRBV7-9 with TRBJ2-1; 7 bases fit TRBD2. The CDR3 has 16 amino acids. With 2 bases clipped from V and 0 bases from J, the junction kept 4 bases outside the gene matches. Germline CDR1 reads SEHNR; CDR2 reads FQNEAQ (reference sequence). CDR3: CASSLRAGASYNEQFF. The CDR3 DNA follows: TGTGCCAGCAGCTTAAGGGCGGGAGCCTCCTACAATGAGCAGTTCTTC.

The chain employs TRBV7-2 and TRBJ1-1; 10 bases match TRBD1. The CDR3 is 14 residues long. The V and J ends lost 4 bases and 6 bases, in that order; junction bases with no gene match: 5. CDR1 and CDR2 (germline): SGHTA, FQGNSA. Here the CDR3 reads CASSSWGTGAEAFF. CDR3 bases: TGTGCCAGCAGCTCTTGGGGGACAGGGGCTGAAGCTTTCTTT.

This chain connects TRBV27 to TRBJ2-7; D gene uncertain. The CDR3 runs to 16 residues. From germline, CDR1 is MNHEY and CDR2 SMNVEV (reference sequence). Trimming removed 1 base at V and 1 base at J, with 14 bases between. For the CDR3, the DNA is TGTGCCAGCAGTTTATTTGGCAGCCCTATATCCTACGAGCAGTACTTC. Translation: CASSLFGSPISYEQYF.

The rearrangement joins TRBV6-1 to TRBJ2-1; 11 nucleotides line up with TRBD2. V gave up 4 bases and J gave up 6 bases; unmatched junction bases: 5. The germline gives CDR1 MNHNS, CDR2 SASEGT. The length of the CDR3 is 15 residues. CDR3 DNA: TGTGCCAGCAGTGCACTAGCGGGGGCCTCCAATGAGCAGTTCTTC. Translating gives CASSALAGASNEQFF.

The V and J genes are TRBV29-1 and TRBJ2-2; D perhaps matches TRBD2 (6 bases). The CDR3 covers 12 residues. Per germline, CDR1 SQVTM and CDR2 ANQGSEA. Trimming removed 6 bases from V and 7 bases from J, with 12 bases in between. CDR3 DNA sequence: TGCAGCGTGGCTTTTAGCGGCGGGGAGCTGTTTTTT. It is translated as CSVAFSGGELFF.

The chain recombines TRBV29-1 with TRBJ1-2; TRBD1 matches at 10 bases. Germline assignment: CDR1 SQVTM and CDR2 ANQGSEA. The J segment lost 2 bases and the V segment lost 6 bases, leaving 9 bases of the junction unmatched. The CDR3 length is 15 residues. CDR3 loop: CSVSRDRGFNYGYTF. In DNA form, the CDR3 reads TGCAGCGTAAGCCGGGACAGGGGTTTCAACTATGGCTACACCTTC.

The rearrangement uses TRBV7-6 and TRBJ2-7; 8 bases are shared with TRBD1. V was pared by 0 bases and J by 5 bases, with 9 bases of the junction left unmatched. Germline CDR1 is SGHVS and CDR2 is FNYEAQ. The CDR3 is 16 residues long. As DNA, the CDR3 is TGTGCCAGCAGCTTAGCTAGAGGACAGGGTAACCACGAGCAGTACTTC. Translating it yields CASSLARGQGNHEQYF.

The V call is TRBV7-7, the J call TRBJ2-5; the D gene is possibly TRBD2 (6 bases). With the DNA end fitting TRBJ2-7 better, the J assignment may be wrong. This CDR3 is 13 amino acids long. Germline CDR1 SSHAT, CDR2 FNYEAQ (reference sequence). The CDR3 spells CASSPLPEGEQYF. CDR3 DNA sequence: TGTGCCAGCAGTCCCCTGCCGGAGGGCGAGCAGTACTTC.

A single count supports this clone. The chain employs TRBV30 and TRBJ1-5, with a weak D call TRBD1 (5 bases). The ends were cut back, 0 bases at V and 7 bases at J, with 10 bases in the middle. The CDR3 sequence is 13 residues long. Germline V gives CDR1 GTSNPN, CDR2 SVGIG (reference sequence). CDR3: CAWSVLRGQPQHF. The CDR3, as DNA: TGTGCCTGGAGTGTACTACGGGGGCAGCCCCAGCATTTT.

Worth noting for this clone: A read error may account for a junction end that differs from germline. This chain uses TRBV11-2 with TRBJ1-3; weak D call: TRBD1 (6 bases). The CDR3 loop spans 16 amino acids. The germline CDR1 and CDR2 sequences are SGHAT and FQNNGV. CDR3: CASSEGGATSRNTIYF. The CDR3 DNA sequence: TGTGCCAGCAGCGAGGGGGGTGCCACCTCTAGAAACACCATATATTTT.

This CDR3 reads CAVNSNQPQHF. The CDR3 coding sequence is TGTGCCGTTAATAGCAATCAGCCCCAGCATTTT. V usage is TRBV30 and J usage is TRBJ1-5; D remains unclear. The V end lost 8 bases, the J end lost 0 bases, and 5 bases lay between the germline ends. The germline gives CDR1 GTSNPN, CDR2 SVGIG (reference sequence). The CDR3 is 11 amino acids.